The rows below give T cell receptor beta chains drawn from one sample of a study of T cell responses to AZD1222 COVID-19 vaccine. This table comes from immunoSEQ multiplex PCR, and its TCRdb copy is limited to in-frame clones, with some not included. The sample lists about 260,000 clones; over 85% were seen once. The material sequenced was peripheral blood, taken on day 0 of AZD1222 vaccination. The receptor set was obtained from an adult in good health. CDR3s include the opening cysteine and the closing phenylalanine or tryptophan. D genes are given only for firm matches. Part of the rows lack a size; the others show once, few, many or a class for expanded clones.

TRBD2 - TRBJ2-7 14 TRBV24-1 CATSDSGATYEQYF TGTGCCACCAGTGATAGCGGGGCTACCTACGAGCAGTACTTC
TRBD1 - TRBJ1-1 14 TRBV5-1 CASSPGDRETEAFF TGCGCCAGCAGCCCGGGGGACAGGGAGACTGAAGCTTTCTTT
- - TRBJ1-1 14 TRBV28 CASHGVGPNTEAFF TGTGCCAGCCATGGGGTGGGACCGAACACTGAAGCTTTCTTT
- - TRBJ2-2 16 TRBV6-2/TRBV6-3 CASSYRVGAPTGELFF TGTGCCAGCAGTTACCGGGTGGGAGCCCCCACCGGGGAGCTGTTTTTT
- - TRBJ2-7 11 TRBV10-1 CASSDSHEQYF TGCGCCAGCAGTGACAGCCACGAGCAGTACTTC
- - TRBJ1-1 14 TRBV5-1 CASSYLKDGGEAFF TGCGCCAGCAGCTACCTCAAGGACGGGGGAGAAGCTTTCTTT
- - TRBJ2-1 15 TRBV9 CASSVGEGQFGEQFF TGTGCCAGCAGCGTAGGGGAGGGACAGTTTGGTGAGCAGTTCTTC
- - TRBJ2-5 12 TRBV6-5 CASSPYQETQYF TGTGCCAGCAGTCCGTACCAAGAGACCCAGTACTTC
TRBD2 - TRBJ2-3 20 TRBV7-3 CASSLTPTSGRASGTDTQYF TGTGCCAGCAGCTTAACACCAACTAGCGGGAGGGCCTCCGGCACAGATACGCAGTATTTT
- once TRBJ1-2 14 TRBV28 CASSWTGTNYGYTF TGTGCCAGCAGCTGGACGGGGACTAACTATGGCTACACCTTC
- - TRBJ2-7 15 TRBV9 CASSVGQAFSYEQYF TGTGCCAGCAGCGTAGGCCAGGCCTTCTCCTACGAGCAGTACTTC
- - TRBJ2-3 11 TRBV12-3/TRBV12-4 CASSRPDTQYF TGTGCCAGCAGTCGCCCAGATACGCAGTATTTT
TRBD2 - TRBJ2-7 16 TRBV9 CASSVGVGLASYEQYF TGTGCCAGCAGCGTAGGGGTGGGACTAGCTTCTTACGAGCAGTACTTC
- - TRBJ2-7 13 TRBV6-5 CASSLGGLYEQYF TGTGCCAGCAGCCTGGGGGGGCTATACGAGCAGTACTTC
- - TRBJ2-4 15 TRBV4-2 CASSQVGIGQNIQYF TGTGCCAGCAGCCAAGTAGGGATCGGACAAAACATTCAGTACTTC
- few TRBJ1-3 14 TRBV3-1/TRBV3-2 CASSPRRTGNTIYF TGTGCCAGCAGCCCGAGGAGAACTGGAAACACCATATATTTT
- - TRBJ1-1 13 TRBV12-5 CASGPSGNTEAFF TGTGCTAGTGGTCCCTCCGGGAACACTGAAGCTTTCTTT
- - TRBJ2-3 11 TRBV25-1 CATSAGDTQYF TGTGCCACTAGCGCGGGAGATACGCAGTATTTT